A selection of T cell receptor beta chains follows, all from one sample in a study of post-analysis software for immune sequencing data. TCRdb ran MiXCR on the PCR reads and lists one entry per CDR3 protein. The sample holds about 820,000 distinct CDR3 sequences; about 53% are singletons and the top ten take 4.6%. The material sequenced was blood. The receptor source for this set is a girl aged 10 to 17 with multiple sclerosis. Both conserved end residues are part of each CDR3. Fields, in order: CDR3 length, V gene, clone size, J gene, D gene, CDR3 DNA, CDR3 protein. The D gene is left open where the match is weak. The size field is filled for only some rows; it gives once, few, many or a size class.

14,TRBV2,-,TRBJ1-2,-,TGTGCCAGCATCAACCCCCTGTCAGGCTATGGCTACACCTTC,CASINPLSGYGYTF
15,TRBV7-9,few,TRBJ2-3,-,TGTGCCAGCACCGATCCGTCGACTAGCACAGATACGCAGTATTTT,CASTDPSTSTDTQYF
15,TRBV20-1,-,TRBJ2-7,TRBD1,TGCAGTGCTAGGGTGACAGGGGGACCTGGTAACGAGCAGTACTTC,CSARVTGGPGNEQYF
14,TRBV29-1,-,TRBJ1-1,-,TGCAGCCTCCGCCTTCAGGGTTACAGCACTGAAGCTTTCTTT,CSLRLQGYSTEAFF
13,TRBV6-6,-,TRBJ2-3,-,TGTGCCAGCAGTTGGGACCGCACAGATACGCAGTATTTT,CASSWDRTDTQYF
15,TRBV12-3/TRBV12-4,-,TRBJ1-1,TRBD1,TGTGCCAGCAGAGTTAGACAGGGGCGGGGGTCTGAAGCTTTCTTT,CASRVRQGRGSEAFF
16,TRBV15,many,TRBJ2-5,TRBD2,TGTGCCACCAGCAGAGCTGGGACTAGCGGACAAGAGACCCAGTACTTC,CATSRAGTSGQETQYF
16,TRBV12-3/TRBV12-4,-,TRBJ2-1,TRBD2,TGTGCCAGCAGGCCACCCCAGCGGGAGGGAGAGAATGAGCAGTTCTTC,CASRPPQREGENEQFF
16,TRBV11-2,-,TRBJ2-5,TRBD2,TGTGCCAGCAGCTTAACCAGACTAGCGGGAGTTAATGAGCAGTACTTC,CASSLTRLAGVNEQYF
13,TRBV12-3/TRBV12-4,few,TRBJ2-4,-,TGTGCCAGCAGCTCCCGTTCCTGGGGAGAGCAGTACTTC,CASSSRSWGEQYF
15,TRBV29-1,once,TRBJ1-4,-,TGCAGCGTTGGTTATTGGGTACGACGGGGTGAAAAACTGTTTTTT,CSVGYWVRRGEKLFF
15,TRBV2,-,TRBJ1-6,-,TGTGCCAGCCGGGACGCAGGTTGGGATAATTCACCCCTCCACTTT,CASRDAGWDNSPLHF
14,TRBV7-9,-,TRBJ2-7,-,TGTGCCAGCAGCTCTAGCAGACAGGCCTACGAGCAGTACTTC,CASSSSRQAYEQYF
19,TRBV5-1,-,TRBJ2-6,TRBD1,TGCGCCAGCAGCTTGAAGAGGACAGGGCAAAACTCTGGGGCCAACGTCCTGACTTTC,CASSLKRTGQNSGANVLTF
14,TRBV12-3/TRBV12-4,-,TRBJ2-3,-,TGTGCCAGCAGCAGTAGGGTGAGCACAGATACGCAGTATTTT,CASSSRVSTDTQYF
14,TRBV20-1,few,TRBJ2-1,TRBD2,TGCAGTGCCTCAGGGCGGGAGGGAAACAATGAGCAGTTCTTC,CSASGREGNNEQFF
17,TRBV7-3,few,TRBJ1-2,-,TGTGCCAGCAGCTTCTCGGGAGCGACTTCCACCGCCTATGGCTACACCTTC,CASSFSGATSTAYGYTF
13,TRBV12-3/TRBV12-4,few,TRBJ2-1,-,TGTGCCAGCAGTTTCCCGGGGGTATATGAGCAGTTCTTC,CASSFPGVYEQFF
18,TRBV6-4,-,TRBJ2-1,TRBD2,TGTGCCAGCAGTGACGCGGCTAGCGGGAGTTCTCTCTACAATGAGCAGTTCTTC,CASSDAASGSSLYNEQFF
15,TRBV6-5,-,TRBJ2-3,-,TGTGCCAGCAGACTACGGGACTCTAGCACAGATACGCAGTATTTT,CASRLRDSSTDTQYF
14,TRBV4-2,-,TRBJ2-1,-,TGTGCCAGCAGCCAAGCACAGAAATACAATGAGCAGTTCTTC,CASSQAQKYNEQFF
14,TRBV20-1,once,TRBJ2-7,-,TGCAGTGCTAGACCACTGGGCGGCTCCTACGAGCAGTACTTC,CSARPLGGSYEQYF
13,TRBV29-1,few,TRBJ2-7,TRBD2,TGCAGCGCCTGGACTAGCGGGGACTACGAGCAGTACTTC,CSAWTSGDYEQYF
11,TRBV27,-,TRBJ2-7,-,TGTGCCAGCAGCTCGTACAATGAGCAGTACTTC,CASSSYNEQYF